Presented here are 14 T cell receptor beta chains from one specimen sequenced in a study of blood T cell repertoires in COVID-19 (dated by TCRdb to about 2020). Receptor libraries were prepared by the immunoSEQ multiplex PCR assay. TCRdb re-hosts the immuneACCESS table, in-frame sequences only. Its copies lack some clones; in the studies checked, an unresolved V gene accounts for under half of them, and the cause for the rest is not known. The sample table shows fewer than 180,000 clones, and about nine tenths are seen once. The biggest ten clones account for about 4% of the sample. What was sequenced was peripheral blood. Receptor source: a woman aged 55-69 years with active or convalescent COVID-19.

The gene calls are TRBV30 and TRBJ2-2; D gene unclear. This CDR3 is 13 amino acids long. In germline, CDR1 is GTSNPN, CDR2 SVGIG (reference sequence). V was trimmed by 3 bases and J by 5 bases, leaving 10 bases between them. In DNA form, the CDR3 reads TGTGCCTGGAGCCAACAGCATACCGGGGAGCTGTTTTTT. Translated, it gives CAWSQQHTGELFF. Looking up the rest from reference TRBV30 and TRBJ2-2 gives the full variable domain: SQTIHQWPATLVQPVGSPLSLECTVEGTSNPNLYWYRQAAGRGLQLLFYSVGIGQISSEVPQNLSASRPQDRQFILSSKKLLLSDSGFYLCAWSQQHTGELFFGEGSRLTVL.

The chain employs TRBV12-5 and TRBJ1-1; D gene ambiguous. The V gene's germline CDR1 is LGHNT and CDR2 FRNRAP. The CDR3 has 12 amino acids. V was cut by 8 bases and J by 3 bases, with 10 bases left in between. In DNA form, the CDR3 reads TGTGCTAGTTCCGACACCCACACTGAAGCTTTCTTT. Translation gives CASSDTHTEAFF. The variable domain in full, completed from reference TRBV12-5 and TRBJ1-1, reads DARVTQTPRHKVTEMGQEVTMRCQPILGHNTVFWYRQTMMQGLELLAYFRNRAPLDDSGMPKDRFSAEMPDATLATLKIQPSEPRDSAVYFCASSDTHTEAFFGQGTRLTVV.

The rearrangement joins TRBV10-3 to TRBJ1-1; TRBD1 aligns across 9 bases. The V gene's germline CDR1 is ENHRY and CDR2 SYGVKD. Trimming at V came to 2 bases and at J to 3 bases, leaving 4 bases not matched to a gene. This CDR3 has 15 residues. The CDR3 bases are TGTGCCATCAGTGAGCACAGGGGGCAAGACACTGAAGCTTTCTTT. Residues: CAISEHRGQDTEAFF.

The chain joins TRBV5-5 to TRBJ2-2; 9 bases line up with TRBD1. In germline, CDR1 is SGHKS, CDR2 YYEKEE (reference sequence). The CDR3 has 16 amino acids. Trimming took 2 bases from V and 1 from J; bases not matched to a gene: 3. The CDR3 coding sequence is TGTGCCAGCAGCTTCCGGGACAGGGTGAACACCGGGGAGCTGTTTTTT. This codes for CASSFRDRVNTGELFF.

The chain has TRBV20-1 and TRBJ1-2, with D maybe TRBD1 (5 bases). CDR1 and CDR2 (germline): DFQATT, SNEGSKA (reference sequence). The CDR3 has 11 residues. Trimming took off 3 bases at V and 8 bases at J, with 10 bases between the two ends. The CDR3, as DNA: TGCAGTGCTAGGGGTTGGGGCGGCTACACCTTC. Translating it yields CSARGWGGYTF.

This sequence joins TRBV10-2 and TRBJ1-5; 7 nucleotides match TRBD1. The CDR3 loop spans 13 amino acids. V was clipped by 6 bases and J by 1 base; unmatched bases: 0. Germline-derived CDR1 and CDR2 are WSHSY and SAAADI. CDR3 region: CASRGQSNQPQHF. In nucleotides, the CDR3 is TGCGCCAGCAGGGGACAGAGCAATCAGCCCCAGCATTTT.

This chain's CDR3 is CASSRWGTGYATNEKLFF. The CDR3 DNA reads TGTGCCAGCAGCAGGTGGGGGACAGGGTATGCAACTAATGAAAAACTGTTTTTT. The chain links TRBV11-2 to TRBJ1-4; 9 bases match TRBD1. The CDR3 spans 18 residues. CDR1 SGHAT and CDR2 FQNNGV come from the germline V gene. The J segment lost 0 bases and the V segment lost 5 bases, leaving 10 bases of the junction unmatched.

V usage is TRBV7-9 and J usage is TRBJ1-2; D is perhaps TRBD1 (5 bases). Germline-derived CDR1 and CDR2 are SEHNR and FQNEAQ (reference sequence). The CDR3 covers 15 residues. The V gene lost 2 bases and the J gene lost 0 bases, with 10 bases spanning the gap. The CDR3 protein is CASSLFQGSNYGYTF. CDR3 DNA sequence: TGTGCCAGCAGCTTATTTCAGGGCTCTAACTATGGCTACACCTTC.

The chain has TRBV7-6 and TRBJ2-1; TRBD2 matches 9 bases. The length of the CDR3 is 19 residues. V lost 0 bases, J lost 4 bases, and 13 bases stayed unmatched. Germline V gene lookup returns CDR1 SGHVS and CDR2 FNYEAQ. CDR3 DNA sequence: TGTGCCAGCAGCTTAGCGGGGGGTACTAGCGGGCAACTATACAATGAGCAGTTCTTC. Its translation: CASSLAGGTSGQLYNEQFF.

The rearrangement uses TRBV4-3 and TRBJ2-2; D is perhaps TRBD1 (7 bases). V lost 0 bases and J lost 5, with 13 bases in between. The CDR3 is 16 residues long. CDR1 LGHNA and CDR2 YSLEER come from the germline V gene. The CDR3 loop is CASSQERGRGTGELFF. DNA for the CDR3: TGCGCCAGCAGCCAAGAAAGGGGGCGGGGTACCGGGGAGCTGTTTTTT.

The chain combines TRBV15 with TRBJ1-1; D remains unclear. CDR1 and CDR2 (germline): LNHNV, YYDKDF (reference sequence). The CDR3 sequence is 14 residues long. The ends were cut back, 5 bases at V and 4 bases at J, with 14 bases in the middle. The DNA for the CDR3 is TGTGCCACCAGCGGGCCTTATAGTGCCACTGAAGCTTTCTTT. It is translated as CATSGPYSATEAFF.

This rearrangement joins TRBV6-4 to TRBJ1-1; a possible D gene is TRBD1 (5 bases). V lost 2 bases and J lost 7, with 8 bases in between. Germline V CDR1 and CDR2: MRHNA, SNTAGT. This CDR3 region has 12 residues. CDR3 residues: CASSDPGLEAFF. CDR3 coding DNA: TGTGCCAGCAGTGACCCAGGGCTTGAAGCTTTCTTT.

The chain links TRBV5-1 to TRBJ1-2, with D perhaps TRBD1 (6 bases). In germline, CDR1 is SGHRS, CDR2 YFSETQ. There are 13 residues in the CDR3. Trimming pared 0 bases from V and 8 bases from J, leaving 11 bases between. The CDR3 nucleotides read TGCGCCAGCAGCTTGGCAGGGGTGGAGGGCTACACCTTC. Its protein product is CASSLAGVEGYTF.

This clone was found a few times. This sequence joins TRBV7-2 and TRBJ1-2; possibly TRBD1 for D (5 bases). V dropped 1 base and J dropped 5 bases, with 23 bases sitting between them. Germline CDR1 is SGHTA and CDR2 is FQGNSA. CDR3 length: 18 amino acids. The CDR3 sequence is CASSLVPSGVLNSYGYTF. CDR3 coding DNA: TGTGCCAGCAGCTTAGTACCCTCGGGGGTGTTAAATAGTTATGGCTACACCTTC.